This passage covers 16 T cell receptor beta chains from one sample sequenced in a study of CD8+CD57+ T cells in acquired aplastic anemia. It was patients with CD8+CD57+ cell expansion by flow cytometry who were chosen for sequencing. The study profiled TCR beta VDJ and CDR3 using genomic DNA as template. Each CDR3 protein is one row after TCRdb ran MiXCR on the reads. Of roughly 250,000 distinct CDR3 sequences detected, less than 85% appear once; the ten largest clones hold roughly 42%. The sample was sorted CD4+, CD8+, or CD8+CD57+ T cells (not recorded which) from PBMCs. These receptors all stem from a human donor with aplastic anemia.

V and J are TRBV7-8 and TRBJ2-7; no firm D call. This CDR3 region has 14 residues. CDR1 and CDR2 (germline): SGHVS, FQNEAQ. V was cut by 1 base and J by 9 bases, with 16 bases left in between. CDR3 sequence reads: CASSLGAGPDAQYF. CDR3 coding DNA: TGTGCCAGCAGCTTAGGGGCAGGCCCCGACGCGCAGTACTTC. Combining the CDR3 with reference TRBV7-8 and TRBJ2-7 gives the whole variable domain GAGVSQSPRYKVAKRGQDVALRCDPISGHVSLFWYQQALGQGPEFLTYFQNEAQLDKSGLPSDRFFAERPEGSVSTLKIQRTQQEDSAVYLCASSLGAGPDAQYFGPGTRLTVT.

CDR3 coding DNA: TGCAGTGCCAGCAGCCCCTCAGGGGATGAGCAGTTCTTC. This gives the protein CSASSPSGDEQFF. The rearrangement links TRBV20-1 to TRBJ2-1; D possibly corresponds to TRBD1 (6 bases). V was pared by 6 bases and J by 8 bases, with 17 bases between. CDR3 length equals 13 residues. Per germline, CDR1 DFQATT and CDR2 SNEGSKA (reference sequence).

The rearrangement uses TRBV7-2 and TRBJ2-3; TRBD1 matches 10 bases. Trimming at V came to 3 bases and at J to 15 bases, leaving 15 bases not matched to a gene. The CDR3 is made up of 15 amino acids. The V gene's germline CDR1 is SGHTA and CDR2 FQGNSA. This chain's CDR3 is CASSLTGGADYAHYF. CDR3 DNA sequence: TGTGCCAGCAGCTTGACAGGGGGCGCCGACTATGCCCACTATTTT.

This clonotype appeared a single time. The junction and the germline gene differ at one end; a read error may be behind it. V is TRBV5-1 and J is TRBJ2-3; unclear D gene. The CDR3 has 13 residues. The V gene's germline CDR1 is SGHRS and CDR2 YFSETQ. CDR3 protein: CASSLEPAYTQYF. Here the CDR3 DNA reads TGTGCCAGCAGCTTAGAGCCGGCATACACGCAGTATTTT.

This clonotype was seen once. The chain uses TRBV20-1 and TRBJ2-2; no reliable D call. The CDR3 length is 13 residues. Germline CDR1 is DFQATT and CDR2 is SNEGSKA (reference sequence). V was shortened by 2 bases and J by 3 bases, with 7 bases between the two germline ends. The CDR3 here is CSARRRYTGELFF. In DNA, the CDR3 is TGCAGTGCTAGACGCAGATACACCGGGGAGCTGTTTTTT.

The rearrangement links TRBV5-4 to TRBJ1-1; D call uncertain. Germline lookup yields CDR1 SGHNT and CDR2 YYREEE (reference sequence). The CDR3 spans 14 residues. Trimming removed 2 bases from V and 5 bases from J, with 13 bases in between. CDR3 amino acids: CASSFTTGVTEAFF. The CDR3 nucleotides are TGTGCCAGCAGCTTTACTACCGGGGTGACTGAAGCTTTCTTT.

The rearrangement uses TRBV20-1 and TRBJ1-1; tentatively, D is TRBD1 (5 bases). The V gene's germline CDR1 is DFQATT and CDR2 SNEGSKA (reference sequence). The CDR3 is 15 residues long. The CDR3 loop reads CSVSGGGINNTEAFF. CDR3 bases: TGCAGCGTCAGCGGGGGGGGAATTAATAACACTGAAGCTTTCTTT.

The CDR3: CASSLVRGGLVYGYTF. The CDR3 region has the DNA TGTGCCAGCAGCTTGGTGCGGGGGGGGCTCGTATATGGCTACACCTTC. V is TRBV7-3 and J is TRBJ2-1, with a weak D call TRBD1 (6 bases). The end of the DNA fits TRBJ1-2 better, so the J call may be wrong. Germline V CDR1 and CDR2: SGHTA, FQGTGA. This CDR3 has 16 amino acids.

V is TRBV5-6 and J is TRBJ2-3; 7 positions match TRBD2. CDR1 and CDR2 from the germline V gene are SGHDT and YYEEEE. V lost 0 bases and J lost 11; bases outside the gene matches: 12. CDR3 length equals 15 residues. The DNA of the CDR3 is TGTGCCAGCAGCTTGGGGGAGGGGTGCTCCTACGAGCAGTATTTT. Amino acid sequence: CASSLGEGCSYEQYF.

This clonotype was picked up many times. For the CDR3, the DNA is TGTGCCAGCAGCTATACCCAATCTAGGTACAATGAGCAGTTCTTC. Protein: CASSYTQSRYNEQFF. J is TRBJ2-1 and V is TRBV13; D is unclear. Trimming took off 4 bases at V and 4 bases at J, with 14 bases between the two ends. CDR1 is PRHDT and CDR2 is FYEKMQ in the germline V gene (reference sequence). The CDR3 is 15 residues long. The variable domain in full, completed from reference TRBV13 and TRBJ2-1, reads AAGVIQSPRHLIKEKRETATLKCYPIPRHDTVYWYQQGPGQDPQFLISFYEKMQSDKGSIPDRFSAQQFSDYHSELNMSSLELGDSALYFCASSYTQSRYNEQFFGPGTRLTVL.

The chain links TRBV7-2 to TRBJ1-2; D is uncertain. Germline CDR1 reads SGHTA; CDR2 reads FQGNSA. This CDR3 is built from 13 residues. Trimming left V 4 bases short and J 6 bases short, with 12 bases between. The CDR3 nucleotides read TGTGCCAGCAGCTCCGAGTTACATGATGGCTACACCTTC. This gives the protein CASSSELHDGYTF.

The rearrangement links TRBV20-1 to TRBJ1-1, with 10 bases lining up with TRBD1. The CDR3 loop spans 15 amino acids. The germline V gene encodes CDR1 DFQATT and CDR2 SNEGSKA (reference sequence). Unmatched junction bases numbered 12, after V lost 4 bases and J lost 7 bases. The CDR3: CSATGQGGKDGEAFF. The DNA for the CDR3 is TGCAGTGCTACAGGACAGGGGGGAAAGGATGGTGAAGCTTTCTTT.

This clonotype has only a few counts. This sequence joins TRBV7-9 and TRBJ2-1; TRBD1 is a possible D gene (7 bases). The V gene's germline CDR1 is SEHNR and CDR2 FQNEAQ (reference sequence). The CDR3 loop spans 16 amino acids. The V and J ends lost 9 bases and 11 bases respectively, with 29 bases between them. The CDR3 DNA is TGTGCCAGTAGCCAGGGGGGCGGAGCCGGTCAGGATCAGCAGTTCTTC. Its protein is CASSQGGGAGQDQQFF.

The chain is built from TRBV7-2 and TRBJ1-6, with 8 nucleotides matching TRBD1. Germline-derived CDR1 and CDR2 are SGHTA and FQGNSA. V shed 10 bases and J 16 bases; nucleotides not matched to a gene: 24. CDR3 length: 16 residues. The CDR3 bases are TGTGCCATCCCCCCGGGCGACAGGGGTCTACGTGCAGTACTCCACTTT. Its translation: CAIPPGDRGLRAVLHF. Variable domain in full (rest from reference TRBV7-2 and TRBJ1-6): GAGVSQSPSNKVTEKGKDVELRCDPISGHTALYWYRQSLGQGLEFLIYFQGNSAPDKSGLPSDRFSAERTGGSVSTLTIQRTQQEDSAVYLCAIPPGDRGLRAVLHFGNGTRLTVT.

This clonotype is a singleton in its sample. The chain recombines TRBV7-8 with TRBJ2-7, with TRBD2 matching over 7 bases. The CDR3 loop spans 18 amino acids. J gave up 4 bases and V 2 bases, and 17 bases lay outside the gene matches. Per the germline V gene, CDR1 is SGHVS and CDR2 is FQNEAQ. The CDR3 spells CASSLQGDGTTLSYEQYV. The DNA of the CDR3 is TGTGCCAGCAGCTTACAGGGAGACGGGACTACGCTTTCTTACGAGCAGTACGTC.

In its sample, this clonotype was seen many times. The rearrangement uses TRBV7-8 and TRBJ2-1; D ambiguous. V was shortened by 0 bases and J by 9 bases, with 15 bases between the two germline ends. Germline V gene sequence: CDR1 SGHVS, CDR2 FQNEAQ. The length of the CDR3 is 15 residues. The CDR3 sequence is CASSLAGGADTEQFF. DNA of the CDR3: TGTGCCAGCAGCTTAGCGGGCGGAGCCGACACTGAGCAGTTCTTC.